This T cell receptor beta chain was identified in a study of beta chain features in type 1 diabetes. Overall study context: Patients did not differ from healthy donors in age, gender or cell yield. Sorted cells, some 98,000,000 in number, were examined across all samples. Study-level results: When VDJ junctions were examined, type 1 diabetes patients showed fewer insertions and more deletions.

Since all of the isolated RNA was reverse transcribed, expressed TCRB transcripts were what got sequenced. Each sample of naive, central memory or regulatory T cells had, on average, approximately 3.5 million reads. Produced via immunoSEQ multiplex PCR; TCRdb's table is partial and in-frame only. There are approximately 140,000 clones in the sample; under 60% occur only once, and around 0.39% lies in the top ten. On this clone: The antigen remains unidentified.

CDR3 length: 17 amino acids. The junction had 7 bases not matched to a gene; V was cut back by 1 base and J by 4 bases. The germline V gene has CDR1 SGHTA and CDR2 FQGNSA. The source material was Tregs from blood. The chain joins TRBV7-2 to TRBJ2-3; 11 nucleotides line up with TRBD2. The clonotype was recovered from a man aged 18 to 30 in good health. CDR3 DNA: TGTGCCAGCAGCTTAGTGGGAACTAGCGGGAGCCCAGATACGCAGTATTTT. This translates into CASSLVGTSGSPDTQYF. The variable domain in full, completed from reference TRBV7-2 and TRBJ2-3, reads GAGVSQSPSNKVTEKGKDVELRCDPISGHTALYWYRQSLGQGLEFLIYFQGNSAPDKSGLPSDRFSAERTGGSVSTLTIQRTQQEDSAVYLCASSLVGTSGSPDTQYFGPGTRLTVL.